A single sample is the source of the 8 T cell receptor beta chains below, sequenced in a study of T-cell memory formation after mild COVID-19. TCRdb passed the 5' RACE reads through MiXCR, listing each CDR3 protein once. Here the sample spans 300,000 to 400,000 distinct CDR3 sequences, about an eighth being singletons. The sequenced sample was PBMCs or a T cell subset sorted from them (not recorded which). The receptors were gathered from a man aged 18 to 30 who had mild COVID-19 (a few samples of this study predate the infection). Cell type and time point are not known.

The table lists this clonotype with a few counts. This rearrangement joins TRBV7-6 to TRBJ2-3; the match to TRBD1 covers 9 bases. The CDR3 is 16 amino acids. The V gene end was trimmed by 4 bases and the J gene end by 3 bases; junction bases not matched to a gene: 8. Germline V gives CDR1 SGHVS, CDR2 FNYEAQ. The CDR3 region is CASSSITGTGTDTQYF. DNA for the CDR3: TGTGCCAGCAGCTCCATAACCGGGACAGGGACAGATACGCAGTATTTT.

A few counts support this clonotype. The chain couples TRBV7-2 to TRBJ1-1, with a weak D call TRBD1 (5 bases). The germline CDR1 and CDR2 sequences are SGHTA and FQGNSA. The CDR3 runs 15 residues. V lost 3 bases and J 2 bases, leaving 13 bases between the germline ends. CDR3 in amino acids: CASSFLTDHNTEAFF. DNA for the CDR3: TGTGCCAGCAGCTTCCTGACAGATCACAACACTGAAGCTTTCTTT.

This clonotype was observed many times. The chain is built from TRBV9 and TRBJ1-1, with 8 bases lining up with TRBD1. The V segment lost 0 bases and the J segment 11 bases; nucleotides outside the gene matches: 9. From germline, CDR1 is SGDLS and CDR2 YYNGEE. The CDR3 has 14 residues. The CDR3 spells CASSVEGDRGRAFF. The CDR3 DNA reads as TGTGCCAGCAGCGTAGAAGGAGACAGGGGCCGGGCTTTCTTT.

This clonotype was detected ten times or more. This sequence joins TRBV20-1 and TRBJ1-6; D unresolved. Germline assignment: CDR1 DFQATT and CDR2 SNEGSKA (reference sequence). This CDR3 region has 14 residues. V was pared by 3 bases and J by 0 bases, with 6 bases between. In DNA, the CDR3 is TGCAGTGCTAGCCCCAGCTCCTATAATTCACCCCTCCACTTT. Translated: CSASPSSYNSPLHF.

This clonotype was recorded a few times. The rearrangement uses TRBV20-1 and TRBJ2-1; no clear D gene. Germline V CDR1 and CDR2: DFQATT, SNEGSKA (reference sequence). V was cut by 1 base and J by 3 bases, with 7 bases left in between. CDR3 size: 13 residues. CDR3 amino acids: CSARAGNYNEQFF. The CDR3 DNA sequence: TGCAGTGCTAGAGCGGGTAACTACAATGAGCAGTTCTTC.

A note on this clonotype: No conserved phenylalanine or tryptophan is present at the end of the CDR3, so a read error is the likely explanation. The rearrangement links TRBV3-1 to TRBJ2-1, with 7 bases lining up with TRBD1. V was clipped by 0 bases and J by 2 bases; unmatched bases: 7. Germline CDR1 LGHDT, CDR2 YNNKEL (reference sequence). The CDR3 length is 17 residues. This CDR3 reads CASSQDRHTGAYNEQFL. CDR3 nucleotide sequence: TGTGCCAGCAGCCAAGATCGTCACACAGGGGCCTACAATGAGCAGTTCCTC.

This clonotype was observed a few times. The V call is TRBV25-1, the J call TRBJ1-6; possible D gene TRBD1, 5 bases. Trimming took off 4 bases at V and 0 bases at J, with 13 bases between the two ends. Germline V gene data show CDR1 as MGHDK and CDR2 as SYGVNS. This CDR3 has 17 residues. The DNA for the CDR3 is TGTGCCAGCAGTGGACGGGACTTAAGCTCCTATAATTCACCCCTCCACTTT. Its protein product is CASSGRDLSSYNSPLHF.

This clonotype was observed at least ten times. V gene TRBV5-5 combines with J gene TRBJ1-1; D uncertain. V lost 4 bases, J lost 4 bases, and 17 bases lay in between. The length of the CDR3 is 15 residues. Germline CDR1 SGHKS, CDR2 YYEKEE (reference sequence). The CDR3 reads CASSPGPPGGTEAFF. The DNA of the CDR3 is TGTGCCAGCAGCCCTGGCCCTCCGGGTGGCACTGAAGCTTTCTTT. Combining the CDR3 with reference TRBV5-5 and TRBJ1-1 gives the whole variable domain DAGVTQSPTHLIKTRGQQVTLRCSPISGHKSVSWYQQVLGQGPQFIFQYYEKEERGRGNFPDRFSARQFPNYSSELNVNALLLGDSALYLCASSPGPPGGTEAFFGQGTRLTVV.